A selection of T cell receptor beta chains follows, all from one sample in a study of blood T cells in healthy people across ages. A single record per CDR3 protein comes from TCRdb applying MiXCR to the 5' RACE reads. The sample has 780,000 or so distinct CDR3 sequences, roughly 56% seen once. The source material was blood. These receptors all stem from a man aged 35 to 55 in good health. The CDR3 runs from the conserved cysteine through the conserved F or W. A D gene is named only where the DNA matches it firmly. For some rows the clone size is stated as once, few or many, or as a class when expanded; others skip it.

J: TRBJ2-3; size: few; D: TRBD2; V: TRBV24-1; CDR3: CATRTSGESTDTQYF; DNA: TGTGCCACCCGGACTAGCGGGGAAAGCACAGATACGCAGTATTTT
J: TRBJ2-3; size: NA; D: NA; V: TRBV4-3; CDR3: CASSQDPRSTDTQYF; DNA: TGCGCCAGCAGCCAAGATCCCCGAAGCACAGATACGCAGTATTTT
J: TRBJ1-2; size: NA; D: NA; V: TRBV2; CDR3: CAAAQMLDVYGYTF; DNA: TGTGCCGCAGCGCAAATGCTTGACGTCTATGGCTACACCTTC
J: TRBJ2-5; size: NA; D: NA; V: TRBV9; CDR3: CASSVGVSSDQETQYF; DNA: TGTGCCAGCAGCGTAGGGGTCTCTAGCGATCAAGAGACCCAGTACTTC
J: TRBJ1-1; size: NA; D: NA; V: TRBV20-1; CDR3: CSAGRWGTEAFF; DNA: TGCAGTGCGGGAAGGTGGGGCACTGAAGCTTTCTTT
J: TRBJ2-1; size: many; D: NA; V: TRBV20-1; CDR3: CSARDNEQFF; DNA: TGCAGTGCTAGGGACAATGAGCAGTTCTTC
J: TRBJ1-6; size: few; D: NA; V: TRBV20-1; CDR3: CSATAGANSPLHF; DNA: TGCAGTGCTACCGCCGGGGCGAATTCACCCCTCCACTTT
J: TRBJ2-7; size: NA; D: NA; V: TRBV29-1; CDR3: CSVRGPWSSYEQYF; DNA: TGCAGCGTAAGGGGACCGTGGAGCTCCTACGAGCAGTACTTC
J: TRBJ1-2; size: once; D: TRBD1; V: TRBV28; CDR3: CASSFSTGVWYGYTF; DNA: TGTGCCAGCAGTTTCAGCACAGGGGTGTGGTATGGCTACACCTTC
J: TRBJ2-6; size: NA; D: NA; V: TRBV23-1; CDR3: CASTSPRDSGANVLTF; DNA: TGCGCCAGCACTTCCCCCAGGGATTCCGGGGCCAACGTCCTGACTTTC
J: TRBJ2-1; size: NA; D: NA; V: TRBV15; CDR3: CATTRELPLKNEQFF; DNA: TGTGCCACCACCCGAGAGCTTCCCCTAAAGAATGAGCAGTTCTTC
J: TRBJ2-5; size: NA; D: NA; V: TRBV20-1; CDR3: CSARDDSQETQYF; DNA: TGCAGTGCTAGAGACGACAGTCAAGAGACCCAGTACTTC
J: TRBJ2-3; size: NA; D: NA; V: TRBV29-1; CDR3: CSVALEGQGRTDTQYF; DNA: TGCAGCGTCGCCCTGGAGGGTCAGGGGCGGACAGATACGCAGTATTTT
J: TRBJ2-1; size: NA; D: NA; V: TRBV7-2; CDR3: CASSSPQRGPTAYNEQFF; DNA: TGTGCCAGCAGCTCCCCCCAACGGGGCCCCACTGCATACAATGAGCAGTTCTTC
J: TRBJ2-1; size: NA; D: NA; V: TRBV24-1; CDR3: CATSDPAKSRNEQFF; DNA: TGTGCCACCAGTGACCCGGCAAAATCTCGCAATGAGCAGTTCTTC
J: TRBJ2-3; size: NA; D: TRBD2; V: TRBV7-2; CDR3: CASSRRGGRDTQYF; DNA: TGTGCCAGCAGCCGTCGGGGGGGGCGAGATACGCAGTATTTT
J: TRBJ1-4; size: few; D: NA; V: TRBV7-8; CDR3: CASSSRVSTNEKLFF; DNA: TGTGCCAGCAGCTCCAGAGTATCAACTAATGAAAAACTGTTTTTT
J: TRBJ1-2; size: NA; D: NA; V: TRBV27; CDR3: CASSFGRTYGYTF; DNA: TGTGCCAGCAGTTTTGGACGAACTTATGGCTACACCTTC
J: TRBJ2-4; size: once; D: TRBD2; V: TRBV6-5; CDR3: CASSYSFLADNEQYF; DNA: TGTGCCAGCAGTTACTCTTTCCTAGCGGACAATGAGCAGTACTTC
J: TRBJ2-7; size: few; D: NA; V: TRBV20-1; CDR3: CSAQRRSSYEQYF; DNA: TGCAGTGCTCAGCGGAGGAGCTCCTACGAGCAGTACTTC
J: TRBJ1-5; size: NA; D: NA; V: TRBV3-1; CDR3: CASSRDPTSNQPQHF; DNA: TGTGCCAGCAGCCGAGACCCGACTAGCAATCAGCCCCAGCATTTT
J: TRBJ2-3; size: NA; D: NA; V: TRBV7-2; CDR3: CASTSQGGTTDTQYF; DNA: TGTGCCAGCACCTCCCAGGGCGGAACCACAGATACGCAGTATTTT
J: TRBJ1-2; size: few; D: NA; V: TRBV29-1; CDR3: CSVEDPGTYGYTF; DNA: TGCAGCGTTGAAGATCCCGGGACCTATGGCTACACCTTC
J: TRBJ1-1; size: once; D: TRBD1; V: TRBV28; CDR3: CASSLGTGWGNTEAFF; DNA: TGTGCCAGCAGTTTGGGGACAGGGTGGGGGAACACTGAAGCTTTCTTT
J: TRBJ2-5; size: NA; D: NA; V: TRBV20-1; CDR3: CSARRIGPETQYF; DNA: TGCAGTGCTAGGAGAATTGGGCCAGAGACCCAGTACTTC
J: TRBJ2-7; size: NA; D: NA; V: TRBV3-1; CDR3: CASSQEGSCEQYF; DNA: TGTGCCAGCAGCCAAGAAGGCAGCTGCGAGCAGTACTTC
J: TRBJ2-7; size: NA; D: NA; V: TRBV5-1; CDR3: CASSLGQPGSYEQYF; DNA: TGCGCCAGCAGCTTGGGACAGCCTGGCTCCTACGAGCAGTACTTC
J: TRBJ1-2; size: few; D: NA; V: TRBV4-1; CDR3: CASSHRQIDGYTF; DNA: TGCGCCAGCAGCCATCGACAGATAGATGGCTACACCTTC
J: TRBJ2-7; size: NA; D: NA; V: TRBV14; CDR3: CASSHSLWKGQSFYSEQYF; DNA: TGTGCCAGCAGCCATTCCTTGTGGAAAGGGCAGTCTTTTTATTCCGAGCAGTACTTC
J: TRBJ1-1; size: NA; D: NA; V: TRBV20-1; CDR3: CSARGGWNTEAFF; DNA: TGCAGTGCTAGAGGAGGGTGGAACACTGAAGCTTTCTTT
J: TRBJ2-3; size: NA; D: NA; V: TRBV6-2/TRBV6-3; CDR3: CASSYLSTGTQYF; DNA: TGTGCCAGCAGTTATCTTTCGACGGGTACGCAGTATTTT
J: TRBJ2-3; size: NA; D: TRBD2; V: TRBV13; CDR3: CASAPLTSGSGTDTQYF; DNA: TGTGCCAGCGCACCTTTGACTAGCGGGAGTGGCACAGATACGCAGTATTTT
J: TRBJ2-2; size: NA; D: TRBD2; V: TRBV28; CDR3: CASSLFGLGRRETGELFF; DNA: TGTGCCAGCAGTTTATTCGGGTTGGGGAGGCGGGAGACCGGGGAGCTGTTTTTT
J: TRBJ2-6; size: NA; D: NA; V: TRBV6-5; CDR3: CASSYSALGSGANVLTF; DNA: TGTGCCAGCAGTTACTCGGCTCTTGGCTCTGGGGCCAACGTCCTGACTTTC
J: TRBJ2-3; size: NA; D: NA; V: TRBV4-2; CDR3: CASSQEVDVQYF; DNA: TGTGCCAGCAGCCAAGAAGTCGATGTCCAGTATTTT
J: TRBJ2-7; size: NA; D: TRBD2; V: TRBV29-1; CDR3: CSVASGRVGEQYF; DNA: TGCAGCGTTGCAAGCGGGAGGGTCGGCGAGCAGTACTTC
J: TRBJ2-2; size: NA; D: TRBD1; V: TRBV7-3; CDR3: CASSLTATGAPTGELFF; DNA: TGTGCCAGCAGCTTAACGGCGACAGGGGCCCCAACCGGGGAGCTGTTTTTT
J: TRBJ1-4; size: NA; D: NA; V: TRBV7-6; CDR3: CASSFRAGLNEKLFF; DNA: TGTGCCAGCAGCTTCCGGGCCGGGTTGAATGAAAAACTGTTTTTT
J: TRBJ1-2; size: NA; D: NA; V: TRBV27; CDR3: CASSLLGRPGYTF; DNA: TGTGCCAGCAGTTTATTAGGCAGGCCTGGCTACACCTTC
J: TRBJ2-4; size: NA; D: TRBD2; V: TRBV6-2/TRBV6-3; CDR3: CASSYVSTSGLNIQYF; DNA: TGTGCCAGCAGTTACGTTTCGACTAGCGGCCTAAACATTCAGTACTTC
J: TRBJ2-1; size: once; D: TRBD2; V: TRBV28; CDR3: CASSLQTASGRKNEQFF; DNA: TGTGCCAGCAGTCTCCAAACCGCTAGCGGGAGGAAAAATGAGCAGTTCTTC
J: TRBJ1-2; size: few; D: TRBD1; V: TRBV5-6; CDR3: CASSSTGSPNYGYTF; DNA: TGTGCCAGCAGCTCGACAGGGAGTCCCAATTATGGCTACACCTTC